These 22 T cell receptor beta chains originate from one sample sequenced in a study of OX40 agonist ivuxolimab in advanced cancers. Libraries came from the immunoSEQ multiplex PCR assay. TCRdb carries this immuneACCESS record with in-frame sequences only. Its versions omit some clonotypes, under half of them owing to an unresolved V gene in the studies checked, with the rest unexplained. This sample is represented by tens of thousands of clones; 86% of them were singletons. The top ten clonotypes cover 8% to 10% of the sample. The sequences come from CD4+ or CD8+ T cells sorted from blood, collected in a trial of the OX40 agonist ivuxolimab. Receptor source: an adult with an advanced solid tumor such as melanoma, head and neck, liver or kidney cancer.

The chain recombines TRBV6-1 with TRBJ2-5; D is uncertain. The CDR3 extends over 11 amino acids. The V end was cut by 5 bases, the J end by 2 bases, with 3 bases between. Germline V CDR1 and CDR2: MNHNS, SASEGT. As DNA, the CDR3 is TGTGCCAGCAGTAAACAAGAGACCCAGTACTTC. It translates to CASSKQETQYF.

The count of this clone is one. The chain recombines TRBV5-4 with TRBJ2-5; D is possibly TRBD1 (7 bases). The V end lost 4 bases, the J end lost 3 bases, and 13 bases lay between the germline ends. The CDR3 sequence is 14 residues long. Per germline, CDR1 SGHNT and CDR2 YYREEE (reference sequence). The CDR3 is CASSPGGLEETQYF. DNA of the CDR3: TGTGCCAGCAGCCCAGGGGGACTGGAAGAGACCCAGTACTTC.

The rearrangement joins TRBV7-8 to TRBJ2-7, with 8 positions matching TRBD2. The CDR3 runs 16 residues. The V segment lost 5 bases and the J segment 4 bases; nucleotides outside the gene matches: 13. Germline loops: CDR1 SGHVS, CDR2 FQNEAQ. The CDR3 here is CASSETRGAGVYEQYF. The CDR3 coding sequence is TGTGCCAGCAGCGAAACACGGGGAGCGGGGGTATACGAGCAGTACTTC.

This sequence joins TRBV5-4 and TRBJ1-1, with D perhaps TRBD1 (5 bases). The length of the CDR3 is 15 residues. Germline CDR1 is SGHNT and CDR2 is YYREEE (reference sequence). Trimming removed 0 bases at V and 3 bases at J, with 12 bases between. As DNA, the CDR3 is TGTGCCAGCAGCTTGGCTGGGGCTCGGGACACTGAAGCTTTCTTT. Residues: CASSLAGARDTEAFF.

This clone was observed once. V is TRBV5-1 and J is TRBJ1-4, with 8 bases aligning to TRBD1. The length of the CDR3 is 14 residues. Germline assignment: CDR1 SGHRS and CDR2 YFSETQ. V shed 5 bases and J 8 bases; nucleotides not matched to a gene: 8. The CDR3 nucleotides are TGCGCCAGCAGGAGAGTGCAGGGGGCAGAAAAACTGTTTTTT. It specifies CASRRVQGAEKLFF.

There are a few counts of this clone. The same CDR3 is also encoded by other DNA sequences in this sample. V gene TRBV11-2 combines with J gene TRBJ2-5; 10 bases line up with TRBD2. Germline V gene lookup returns CDR1 SGHAT and CDR2 FQNNGV. This CDR3 contains 14 residues. The ends lost 2 bases at V and 5 bases at J; junction bases unmatched: 2. The CDR3 region is CASSLNSGGETQYF. The CDR3 nucleotides are TGTGCCAGCAGCTTAAATAGCGGGGGGGAGACCCAGTACTTC.

This sequence joins TRBV6-5 and TRBJ1-2; D remains ambiguous. The CDR3 totals 13 residues. Germline CDR1 is MNHEY and CDR2 is SVGAGI. V was shortened by 8 bases and J by 3 bases, with 13 bases between the two germline ends. The CDR3 sequence is CASWESNYYGYTF. The CDR3 DNA sequence: TGTGCCAGCTGGGAAAGCAATTACTATGGCTACACCTTC.

The rearrangement links TRBV4-3 to TRBJ1-1; no clear D. V was cut by 5 bases and J by 8 bases, with 12 bases left in between. CDR1 and CDR2 (germline): LGHNA, YSLEER. The CDR3 has 12 amino acids. The CDR3 region is CASSRASQEAFF. DNA for the CDR3: TGCGCCAGCAGCAGGGCGAGCCAAGAAGCTTTCTTT.

This chain uses TRBV18 with TRBJ2-5; the D gene is possibly TRBD2 (5 bases). CDR3 size: 11 residues. CDR1 and CDR2 from the germline V gene are KGHSH and LQKENI. V dropped 5 bases and J dropped 5 bases, with 6 bases sitting between them. CDR3 sequence reads: CASSTGETQYF. In nucleotides, the CDR3 is TGTGCCAGCTCAACGGGGGAGACCCAGTACTTC.

The V call is TRBV28, the J call TRBJ2-7; 7 nucleotides line up with TRBD1. The CDR3 is 13 residues long. The germline V gene encodes CDR1 MDHEN and CDR2 SYDVKM. J was trimmed by 3 bases and V by 5 bases; bases with no gene match: 4. CDR3 DNA: TGTGCCAGCAGTCAGGGACAGCTCTACGAGCAGTACTTC. Protein: CASSQGQLYEQYF.

The V gene is TRBV2, the J gene TRBJ1-4; D may be TRBD1 (6 bases). The CDR3 extends over 14 amino acids. CDR1 is SNHLY and CDR2 is FYNNEI in the germline V gene. V was pared by 7 bases and J by 6 bases, with 15 bases between. CDR3 sequence (DNA): TGTGCCAGCAATCCCCAGGGGTATGATGAAAAACTGTTTTTT. It codes for CASNPQGYDEKLFF.

Points on this clone: Other DNA sequences in the same sample also yield this CDR3. The CDR3 loop is CASSQERQGNSPLHF. The CDR3 bases are TGTGCCAGCAGCCAAGAGCGGCAGGGGAATTCACCCCTCCACTTT. This chain connects TRBV4-2 to TRBJ1-6; D is perhaps TRBD1 (6 bases). Germline-derived CDR1 and CDR2 are LGHNA and YNFKEQ. There are 15 residues in the CDR3. V lost 0 bases to trimming and J lost 7 bases, with 10 bases between them.

This clone was counted a single time. The chain recombines TRBV2 with TRBJ1-5, with D perhaps TRBD1 (5 bases). Trimming stripped 6 bases from V and 4 bases from J, with 10 bases between. The CDR3 runs 13 residues. Germline V CDR1 and CDR2: SNHLY, FYNNEI. The CDR3 region has the DNA TGTGCCAGCAGGGCAGGGCCAAATCAGCCCCAGCATTTT. Protein: CASRAGPNQPQHF.

The rearrangement links TRBV9 to TRBJ1-1; possible D gene TRBD1, 5 bases. The CDR3 is 14 residues long. CDR1 SGDLS and CDR2 YYNGEE come from the germline V gene. Trimming left V 3 bases short and J 5 bases short, with 14 bases between. CDR3 sequence: CASSDGGSGTEAFF. CDR3 DNA: TGTGCCAGCAGCGATGGGGGAAGTGGGACTGAAGCTTTCTTT. The whole variable domain, filled in from reference TRBV9 and TRBJ1-1, reads DSGVTQTPKHLITATGQRVTLRCSPRSGDLSVYWYQQSLDQGLQFLIQYYNGEERAKGNILERFSAQQFPDLHSELNLSSLELGDSALYFCASSDGGSGTEAFFGQGTRLTVV.

To note about this clone: Compared with germline, one end of the junction differs, possibly owing to a read error. The chain recombines TRBV9 with TRBJ1-4; 8 nucleotides agree with TRBD1. In germline, CDR1 is SGDLS, CDR2 YYNGEE. The CDR3 runs 15 residues. The CDR3 nucleotides read TGTGCCAGCAGCGTGTTGACAGGGGCTAACGAAAAACTGTTTTTT. Its translation is CASSVLTGANEKLFF.

The V call is TRBV18, the J call TRBJ1-4; D perhaps matches TRBD1 (5 bases). This CDR3 is built from 14 residues. Germline assignment: CDR1 KGHSH and CDR2 LQKENI. Between the trimmed V and J ends, which lost 2 bases and 5 bases, there was a span of 9 bases. CDR3 nucleotide sequence: TGTGCCAGCTCACCAGGGACGGAAAATGAAAAACTGTTTTTT. Translating it yields CASSPGTENEKLFF.

The rearrangement uses TRBV4-3 and TRBJ2-3, with TRBD2 identical over 13 bases. Germline V gene lookup returns CDR1 LGHNA and CDR2 YSLEER. This CDR3 has 21 amino acids. Trimming at V came to 4 bases and at J to 5 bases, leaving 21 bases not matched to a gene. The CDR3 sequence is CASSLSISGLAGSYQVDTQYF. The CDR3 coding sequence is TGCGCCAGCAGCCTAAGTATCTCGGGACTAGCGGGGAGTTATCAAGTAGATACGCAGTATTTT.

The rearrangement joins TRBV30 to TRBJ1-3; D is unclear. Trimming cost V 4 bases and J 0 bases, with 10 bases left between them. This CDR3 comprises 14 residues. CDR1 is GTSNPN and CDR2 is SVGIG in the germline V gene (reference sequence). The CDR3 nucleotides read TGTGCCTGGATACCGCCACGCTCTGGAAACACCATATATTTT. It codes for CAWIPPRSGNTIYF.

This chain joins TRBV7-8 and TRBJ2-1; 7 bases are shared with TRBD2. This CDR3 has 14 amino acids. Looked up from germline, CDR1 is SGHVS and CDR2 is FQNEAQ. With 6 bases clipped from V and 9 bases from J, the junction kept 11 bases outside the gene matches. In nucleotides, the CDR3 is TGTGCCAGCAGTCTCATTACTAGCGTAGGTGAGCAGTTCTTC. It specifies CASSLITSVGEQFF.

The chain carries TRBV5-1 and TRBJ1-1; tentative D call: TRBD1 (5 bases). This CDR3 is built from 12 residues. The germline V gene encodes CDR1 SGHRS and CDR2 YFSETQ. Trimming pared 3 bases from V and 5 bases from J, leaving 8 bases between. CDR3 bases: TGCGCCAGCAGCTCTGCAGGGACTGAAGCTTTCTTT. Its protein product is CASSSAGTEAFF.

This clone was picked up a small number of times. This chain connects TRBV2 to TRBJ2-7; D perhaps matches TRBD2 (6 bases). V shed 9 bases and J shed 0 bases, with 18 bases lying between them. Germline assignment: CDR1 SNHLY and CDR2 FYNNEI. CDR3 length equals 15 residues. The CDR3 sequence: CARAARAGSSYEQYF. As DNA, the CDR3 is TGTGCCAGGGCGGCCCGGGCGGGAAGCTCCTACGAGCAGTACTTC.

The count of this clone is one. V usage is TRBV11-3 and J usage is TRBJ2-2; no clear D. This CDR3 has 15 residues. Trimming stripped 0 bases from V and 1 base from J, with 6 bases between. Germline values: CDR1 SGHNT, CDR2 YENEEA. CDR3 in amino acids: CASSLDPGNTGELFF. CDR3 nucleotides: TGTGCCAGCAGCTTAGATCCAGGGAACACCGGGGAGCTGTTTTTT.